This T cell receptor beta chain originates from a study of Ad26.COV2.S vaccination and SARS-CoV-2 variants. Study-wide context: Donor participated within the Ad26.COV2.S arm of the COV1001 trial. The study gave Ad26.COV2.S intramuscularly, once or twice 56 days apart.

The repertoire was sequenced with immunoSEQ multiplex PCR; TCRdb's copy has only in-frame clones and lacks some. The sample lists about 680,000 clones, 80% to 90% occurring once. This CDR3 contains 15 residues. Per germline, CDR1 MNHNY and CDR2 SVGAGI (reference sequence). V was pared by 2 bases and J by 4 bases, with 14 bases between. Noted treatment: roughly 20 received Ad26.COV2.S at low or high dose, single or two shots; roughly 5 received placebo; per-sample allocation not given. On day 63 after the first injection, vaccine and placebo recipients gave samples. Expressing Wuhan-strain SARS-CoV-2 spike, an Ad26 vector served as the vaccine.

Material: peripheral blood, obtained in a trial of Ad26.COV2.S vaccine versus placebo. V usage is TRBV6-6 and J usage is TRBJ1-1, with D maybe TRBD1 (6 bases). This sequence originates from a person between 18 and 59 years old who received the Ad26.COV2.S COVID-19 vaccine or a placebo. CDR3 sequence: CASSYGLTGSTEAFF. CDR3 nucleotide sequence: TGTGCCAGCAGTTACGGGTTGACAGGCTCCACTGAAGCTTTCTTT.